These 10 T cell receptor beta chains originate from one sample sequenced in a study of CD8 T cells in Susac syndrome. Random hexamers were used to reverse transcribe the RNA input (about 0.45 to 1 ug). TCRdb called the immunoSEQ multiplex PCR reads again in MiXCR, with one record for every CDR3 protein. The sample lists around 130,000 distinct CDR3 sequences, roughly 80% occurring once. The sequencing input was CD8+ T cells from PBMCs. These receptors were obtained from a human donor with multiple sclerosis.

The V and J genes are TRBV28 and TRBJ1-1; TRBD1 might be the D (6 bases). In germline, CDR1 is MDHEN, CDR2 SYDVKM. The V and J ends lost 6 bases and 6 bases respectively, with 11 bases between them. This CDR3 has 12 residues. The CDR3 protein is CASSPRGSEAFF. The CDR3 DNA reads as TGTGCCAGCAGCCCTAGGGGGTCTGAAGCTTTCTTT.

The V gene is TRBV24-1, the J gene TRBJ1-2; D is unclear. The V gene's germline CDR1 is KGHDR and CDR2 SFDVKD. This CDR3 is built from 11 residues. The V end lost 5 bases, the J end lost 6 bases, and 6 bases lay between the germline ends. Here the CDR3 reads CATSGADGYTF. The CDR3 DNA reads TGTGCCACCAGTGGGGCCGATGGCTACACCTTC.

The chain is built from TRBV27 and TRBJ2-3, with no clear D. The germline gives CDR1 MNHEY, CDR2 SMNVEV (reference sequence). V dropped 5 bases and J dropped 2 bases, with 14 bases sitting between them. CDR3 length: 15 residues. CDR3 DNA: TGTGCCAGCAGTATTTCACTTACGTTCACAGATACGCAGTATTTT. It yields the protein CASSISLTFTDTQYF.

The chain combines TRBV2 with TRBJ2-7, with 8 bases identical to TRBD1. Germline V gives CDR1 SNHLY, CDR2 FYNNEI. The CDR3 runs 15 residues. Trimming removed 4 bases from V and 2 bases from J; junction bases left unmatched: 7. CDR3 bases: TGTGCCAGCAGTGTGGGGACAGGCGCTACCTACGAGCAGTACTTC. Residues: CASSVGTGATYEQYF.

The V and J genes are TRBV6-5 and TRBJ2-1; 8 nucleotides align to TRBD1. CDR3 length: 16 residues. Germline trimming cut 0 bases from V and 6 bases from J; bases unmatched to any gene: 7. In germline, CDR1 is MNHEY, CDR2 SVGAGI. CDR3 sequence: CASSYSTGEVVNEQFF. CDR3 in DNA: TGTGCCAGCAGTTACTCGACAGGGGAGGTGGTCAATGAGCAGTTCTTC.

This chain connects TRBV6-5 to TRBJ1-6; 7 bases map to TRBD1. This CDR3 comprises 20 residues. The V segment lost 7 bases and the J segment 0 bases; nucleotides outside the gene matches: 18. Germline V CDR1 and CDR2: MNHEY, SVGAGI. Written as DNA, the CDR3 is TGTGCCAGCACCTACTCGGGGACAGAAGCGATCCGCTCCTATAATTCACCCCTCCACTTT. Amino acid sequence: CASTYSGTEAIRSYNSPLHF.

The rearrangement links TRBV2 to TRBJ1-1; no reliable D call. Trimming took off 5 bases at V and 0 bases at J, with 22 bases between the two ends. This CDR3 is built from 18 residues. Germline V gene lookup returns CDR1 SNHLY and CDR2 FYNNEI. The CDR3 loop reads CASSTPRAELLMNTEAFF. The CDR3 bases are TGTGCCAGCAGTACCCCCCGTGCGGAGCTTCTAATGAACACTGAAGCTTTCTTT.

This chain joins TRBV28 and TRBJ2-2, with 8 bases lining up with TRBD2. The CDR3 totals 15 residues. V gave up 8 bases and J gave up 2 bases; unmatched junction bases: 7. Germline V gene data show CDR1 as MDHEN and CDR2 as SYDVKM. The CDR3 loop reads CASQPVAGNTGELFF. Here the CDR3 DNA reads TGTGCCAGCCAACCGGTAGCGGGAAACACCGGGGAGCTGTTTTTT.

The chain couples TRBV12-3 or TRBV12-4 to TRBJ2-5, with D possibly TRBD2 on 5 matching bases. This CDR3 contains 12 residues. Trimming took 6 bases from V and 5 from J, leaving 10 bases between them. The CDR3 sequence: CASSYIAETQYF. The CDR3 nucleotides are TGTGCCAGCAGCTACATAGCGGAGACCCAGTACTTC.

The chain has TRBV28 and TRBJ2-1, with 10 bases matching TRBD1. V lost 6 bases and J lost 7; bases outside the gene matches: 9. The CDR3 is 15 amino acids. CDR1 and CDR2 (germline): MDHEN, SYDVKM. The CDR3 region is CASRDTGQGYNEQFF. CDR3 DNA sequence: TGTGCCAGCAGGGACACGGGACAGGGGTATAATGAGCAGTTCTTC.